This is a list of T cell receptor beta chains from one sample in a study of blood T cell repertoires in COVID-19. The assay was immunoSEQ multiplex PCR, and TCRdb's table has in-frame clones only and misses some. This sample yields about 300,000 clones, of which 85% to 90% are seen a single time; 5.5% to 8% belongs to the top ten. The source material was peripheral blood. These receptors came from a woman in her forties or fifties with COVID-19, enrolled during active disease. Each CDR3 is given with its conserved first and last residue. Each record gives: CDR3 DNA, CDR3 protein, V gene, D gene, J gene, clone size. D genes are given only for firm matches. Size is omitted from some rows. Given values are once, few, many or a class for expanded clones.

TGTGCCAGTAGTATTGGACAGAACACTGAAGCTTTCTTT,CASSIGQNTEAFF,TRBV19,-,TRBJ1-1,-
TGTGCCAGCAGTGACCGGCTAGCGGGAAGTGAGCAGTTCTTC,CASSDRLAGSEQFF,TRBV6-4,TRBD2,TRBJ2-1,-
TGTGCCAGCTCACCCTTAGGACTAGCGGGAACCCTCCAAGAGACCCAGTACTTC,CASSPLGLAGTLQETQYF,TRBV18,TRBD2,TRBJ2-5,-
TGCGCCAGCAGCTTGGGAGGGAATTTGAACACTGAAGCTTTCTTT,CASSLGGNLNTEAFF,TRBV5-1,-,TRBJ1-1,-
TGTGCCAGCATTCTAGGGGGACAGTCGAATTCACCCCTCCACTTT,CASILGGQSNSPLHF,TRBV2,TRBD1,TRBJ1-6,-
TGTGCCATCAGCGAGGGACAGGAGAAGAACACTGAAGCTTTCTTT,CAISEGQEKNTEAFF,TRBV10-3,TRBD1,TRBJ1-1,-
TGTGCCAGCAGCCCAAGACAGAAGAACACTGAAGCTTTCTTT,CASSPRQKNTEAFF,TRBV27,-,TRBJ1-1,-
TGTGCTAGTGGTTTGGCAAAGGGACTAGCGGGAGGGCCCTACTACGAGCAGTACTTC,CASGLAKGLAGGPYYEQYF,TRBV12-5,TRBD2,TRBJ2-7,-
TGTGCCAGCTCACGACAGGGTAACGAGGACACTGAAGCTTTCTTT,CASSRQGNEDTEAFF,TRBV18,TRBD1,TRBJ1-1,-
TGTGCCAGCTCACCAAGGACTAGCGGGAACACCGGGGAGCTGTTTTTT,CASSPRTSGNTGELFF,TRBV18,TRBD2,TRBJ2-2,-
TGTGCCAGCAGTCCACCTGACAGGGCCCTCCTCAATCAGCCCCAGCATTTT,CASSPPDRALLNQPQHF,TRBV27,TRBD1,TRBJ1-5,-
TGTGCCAGCAGTCCCCAGACAGACAGGGGTAGGGAAAAACTGTTTTTT,CASSPQTDRGREKLFF,TRBV6-6,TRBD1,TRBJ1-4,-
TGCGCCAGCAGCCAGGACAGCCACAATGAGCAGTTCTTC,CASSQDSHNEQFF,TRBV5-1,-,TRBJ2-1,-
TGTGCCTTTTCTAGCGGGAGAATCTACGAGCAGTACTTC,CAFSSGRIYEQYF,TRBV30,TRBD2,TRBJ2-7,-
TGCGCCAGCAGCAAACTTACCTACGAGCAGTACTTC,CASSKLTYEQYF,TRBV10-2,-,TRBJ2-7,-
TGTGCCAGCAGTGCAGGCAGGGCGTTTTATGGCTACACCTTC,CASSAGRAFYGYTF,TRBV2,-,TRBJ1-2,-
TGTGCCAGTAGTATTTTCCCACAGGGGGTCGGCAATGAGCAGTTCTTC,CASSIFPQGVGNEQFF,TRBV19,TRBD1,TRBJ2-1,-
TGCGCCAGCAGCTTGCCAGAGGGACTAGCGGGATCTGGTAGCACAGATACGCAGTATTTT,CASSLPEGLAGSGSTDTQYF,TRBV5-1,TRBD2,TRBJ2-3,-
TGTGCCTCCGGTCCCGTAGAGACCCAGTACTTC,CASGPVETQYF,TRBV15,-,TRBJ2-5,-
TGTGCCAGCTCACCACGGGACACCGAGGGGGGCTACACCTTC,CASSPRDTEGGYTF,TRBV18,-,TRBJ1-2,-
TGTGCCAGCAGTCGGACAGGGGTAGAAGCTTTCTTT,CASSRTGVEAFF,TRBV27,TRBD1,TRBJ1-1,-
TGTGCCAGTAGTATTAGGGTCGGGGATGGCTACACCTTC,CASSIRVGDGYTF,TRBV19,-,TRBJ1-2,-
TGTGCCAGCAGCTTATGGGCTAGCGGGATTAGCACAGATACGCAGTATTTT,CASSLWASGISTDTQYF,TRBV7-8,TRBD2,TRBJ2-3,-
TGTGCCAGCTCTAGCGGTCCTCATTACGAGCAGTACTTC,CASSSGPHYEQYF,TRBV6-5,TRBD2,TRBJ2-7,-
TGTGCCACCAGTGTGGGACAGGGTTGGTCAGATACGCAGTATTTT,CATSVGQGWSDTQYF,TRBV24-1,TRBD1,TRBJ2-3,-
TGTGCCAGCAGCCGCCTCATCTCCCCGGGGGACACTGAAGCTTTCTTT,CASSRLISPGDTEAFF,TRBV3-1/TRBV3-2,-,TRBJ1-1,-
TGTGCCAGCAGCTTGTTAGACTATGGCTACACCTTC,CASSLLDYGYTF,TRBV5-6,-,TRBJ1-2,-
TGTGCCAGCAGTTACTCGAGGGTCCAATCATACGAGCAGTACTTC,CASSYSRVQSYEQYF,TRBV6-5,-,TRBJ2-7,-
TGTGCCAGCACCTCAAGATCCCCCTCGGGCGGGAGGACAGATACGCAGTATTTT,CASTSRSPSGGRTDTQYF,TRBV3-1/TRBV3-2,TRBD2,TRBJ2-3,-
TGTGCCAGCAGAACCGGGGGGTATGGCTACACCTTC,CASRTGGYGYTF,TRBV6-5,-,TRBJ1-2,-
TGTGCCAGCCTGGGCAGGGTACGCACTCTGGGCGGCTACACCTTC,CASLGRVRTLGGYTF,TRBV2,-,TRBJ1-2,once
TGTGCCAGTAGGCGAGGACCAGGGGGCGAAGGGCGGCGGTCGACCCAGTACTTC,CASRRGPGGEGRRSTQYF,TRBV6-6,TRBD1,TRBJ2-5,-
TGCGCCAGCAGCCAGGGACAGGGAGAGCAGTACTTC,CASSQGQGEQYF,TRBV5-1,TRBD1,TRBJ2-7,-
TGTGCCAGCAGCCAAGTACGAGACAGGGGGCAGCAGTTCTTC,CASSQVRDRGQQFF,TRBV3-1/TRBV3-2,TRBD1,TRBJ2-1,-
TGTGCCAGCAGTTTCGGGACATCCGGCGGAGGAAACACCATATATTTT,CASSFGTSGGGNTIYF,TRBV6-5,-,TRBJ1-3,-
TGTGCCATCACCCCGGGACTAGCGGGAGATCACAATGAGCAGTTCTTC,CAITPGLAGDHNEQFF,TRBV10-3,TRBD2,TRBJ2-1,-
TGTGCCAGCAGTCCGACAGGGCGGGGAGATACGCAGTATTTT,CASSPTGRGDTQYF,TRBV6-5,-,TRBJ2-3,few
TGTGCCAGCAGCTCCCCATCTAGCAGTAGCGGCCCCGCGTGGGAGCAGTACTTC,CASSSPSSSSGPAWEQYF,TRBV7-9,-,TRBJ2-7,-
TGTGCCTGGAGTTTTGGGGGACAGGGTAATGAAAAACTGTTTTTT,CAWSFGGQGNEKLFF,TRBV30,TRBD1,TRBJ1-4,-
TGTGCCAGCTCACCATACGCGAAGGGGCAGGGCAGGAACACCGGGGAGCTGTTTTTT,CASSPYAKGQGRNTGELFF,TRBV18,-,TRBJ2-2,-
TGTGCCAGCAGCTTAGCGGGAGGTGGAGATACGCAGTATTTT,CASSLAGGGDTQYF,TRBV7-2,-,TRBJ2-3,-
TGTGCCTGGATAAGGGGTAATTACGAAGACACTGAAGCTTTCTTT,CAWIRGNYEDTEAFF,TRBV30,-,TRBJ1-1,-
TGTGCCAGCAGCTTAGGGTGGGCTAGCGGGAACAATGAGCAGTTCTTC,CASSLGWASGNNEQFF,TRBV7-9,TRBD2,TRBJ2-1,once
TGTGCCAGCAGCTTGCCCGCGGTGCACGAGCAGTACTTC,CASSLPAVHEQYF,TRBV5-4,-,TRBJ2-7,-
TGTGCCAGCAGTCCCCCGCGAAGGGGCTTTGATGGCTACACCTTC,CASSPPRRGFDGYTF,TRBV6-5,-,TRBJ1-2,-
TGCGCCAGCAGCTCCGGGTCGAGCACAGATACGCAGTATTTT,CASSSGSSTDTQYF,TRBV5-1,-,TRBJ2-3,-
TGTGCCAGCAGGGGACAGATGATAGGAGAGACCCAGTACTTC,CASRGQMIGETQYF,TRBV2,TRBD1,TRBJ2-5,-
TGTGCCAGCAGTGAAAGACTAGCGGGTTACAATGAGCAGTTCTTC,CASSERLAGYNEQFF,TRBV6-1,TRBD2,TRBJ2-1,-
TGTGCCAGTAAGGCGGAAGAGCCTAGCTACGAGCAGTACTTC,CASKAEEPSYEQYF,TRBV19,-,TRBJ2-7,-
TGTGCCAGCAGCGTAGTCCCGGGACAGGGGAGGGGGGTCGATGAGCAGTTCTTC,CASSVVPGQGRGVDEQFF,TRBV5-4,TRBD1,TRBJ2-1,-
TGTGCCAGCAGCGCTGGGGGGGGCAGGGAGAGGAATCAGCCCCAGCATTTT,CASSAGGGRERNQPQHF,TRBV5-4,-,TRBJ1-5,-